This entry features one TCR beta chain sequence. The data stem from a study of shared clonotypes between healthy human individuals. The CDR3 is 16 amino acids. CDR1 and CDR2 (germline): MDHEN, SYDVKM. V shed 6 bases and J 4 bases; nucleotides not matched to a gene: 8. The table came from immunoSEQ multiplex PCR; TCRdb's copy has only in-frame clones and leaves some out. The sample lists about 2.1 million clones; approximately 92% were seen once. CD45RO-negative CD8 cells positively selected for CCR7 made up the naive population, which excluded terminally differentiated effector memory CD45RA+ cells. The sequence was collected from a man in his late teens or twenties in good health. Some clones in this sample may be carry-over from other donors' samples. The rearrangement links TRBV28 to TRBJ1-3, with 11 nucleotides matching TRBD1. Sequencing was carried out using naive CD8+ T cells from PBMCs. The CDR3 spells CASSPTRDRGGNTIYF. As DNA, the CDR3 is TGTGCCAGCAGCCCAACCCGGGACAGGGGGGGAAACACCATATATTTT.